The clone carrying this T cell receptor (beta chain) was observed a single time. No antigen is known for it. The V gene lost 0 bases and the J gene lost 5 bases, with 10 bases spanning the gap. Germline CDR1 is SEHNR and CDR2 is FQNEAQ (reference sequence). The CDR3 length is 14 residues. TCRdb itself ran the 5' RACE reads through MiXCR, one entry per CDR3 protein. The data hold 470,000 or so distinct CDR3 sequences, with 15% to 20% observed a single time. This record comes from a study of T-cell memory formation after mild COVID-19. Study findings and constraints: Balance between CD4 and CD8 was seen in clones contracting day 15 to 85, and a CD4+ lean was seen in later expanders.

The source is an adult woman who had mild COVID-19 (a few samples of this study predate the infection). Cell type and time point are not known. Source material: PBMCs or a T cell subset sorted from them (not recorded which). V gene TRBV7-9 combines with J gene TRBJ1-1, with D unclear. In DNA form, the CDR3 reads TGTGCCAGCAGCTTAGCGAACGGAGGGACTGAAGCTTTCTTT. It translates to CASSLANGGTEAFF.